This T cell receptor (beta chain) was recorded in a study of CD4 and CD8 cells across lung adenocarcinoma regions. Samples came from patients with localized non-small cell lung adenocarcinoma. This CDR3 has 13 residues. With 6 bases removed from V and 1 base from J, the gap between germline ends came to 9 bases. TCRdb reanalysed the PCR reads using MiXCR and keeps one entry per CDR3 protein. There are more than 9,500 distinct CDR3 sequences in the sample; less than 60% occur only once, and around 36% lies in the top ten. The sequence was obtained from a female donor with lung adenocarcinoma. The CD4 and CD8 labels of this study may be unreliable. Sequences were obtained from CD8+ T cells from the margin of a lung tumor. V is TRBV12-3 or TRBV12-4 and J is TRBJ2-5; D is undetermined. CDR3 sequence: CASSPPSQETQYF. The DNA for the CDR3 is TGTGCCAGCAGCCCGCCCAGCCAAGAGACCCAGTACTTC.